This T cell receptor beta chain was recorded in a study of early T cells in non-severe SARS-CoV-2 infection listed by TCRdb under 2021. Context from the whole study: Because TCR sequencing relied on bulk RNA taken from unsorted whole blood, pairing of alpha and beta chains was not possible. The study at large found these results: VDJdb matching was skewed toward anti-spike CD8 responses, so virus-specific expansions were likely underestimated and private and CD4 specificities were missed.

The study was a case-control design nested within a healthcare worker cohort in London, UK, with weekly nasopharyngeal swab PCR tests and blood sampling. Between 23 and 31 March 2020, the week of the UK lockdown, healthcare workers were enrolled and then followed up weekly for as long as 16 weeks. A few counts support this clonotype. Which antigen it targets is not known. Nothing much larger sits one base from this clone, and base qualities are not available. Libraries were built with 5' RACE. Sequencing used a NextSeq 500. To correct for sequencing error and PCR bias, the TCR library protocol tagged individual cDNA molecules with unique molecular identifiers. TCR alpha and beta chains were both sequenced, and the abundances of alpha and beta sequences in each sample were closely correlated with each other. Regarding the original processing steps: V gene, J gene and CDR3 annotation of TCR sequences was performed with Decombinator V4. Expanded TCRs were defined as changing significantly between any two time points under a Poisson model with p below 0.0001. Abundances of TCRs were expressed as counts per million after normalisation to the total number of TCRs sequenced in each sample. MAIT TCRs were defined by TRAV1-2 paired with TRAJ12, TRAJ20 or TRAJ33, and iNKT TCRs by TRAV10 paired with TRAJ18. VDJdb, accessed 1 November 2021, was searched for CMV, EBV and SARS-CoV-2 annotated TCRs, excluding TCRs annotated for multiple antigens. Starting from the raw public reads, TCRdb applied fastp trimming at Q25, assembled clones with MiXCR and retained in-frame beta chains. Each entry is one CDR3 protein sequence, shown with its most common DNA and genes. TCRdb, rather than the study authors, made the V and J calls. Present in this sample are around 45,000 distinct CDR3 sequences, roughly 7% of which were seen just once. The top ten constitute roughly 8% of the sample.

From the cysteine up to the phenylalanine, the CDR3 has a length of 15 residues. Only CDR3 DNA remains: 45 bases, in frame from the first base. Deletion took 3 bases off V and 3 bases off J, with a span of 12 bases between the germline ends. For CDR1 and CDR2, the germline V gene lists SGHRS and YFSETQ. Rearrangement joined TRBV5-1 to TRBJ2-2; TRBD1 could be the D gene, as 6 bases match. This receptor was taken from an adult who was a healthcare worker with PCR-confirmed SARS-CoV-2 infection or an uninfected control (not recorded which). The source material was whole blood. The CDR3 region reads CASSSQGPYTGELFF. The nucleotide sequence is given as TGCGCCAGCAGCTCCCAGGGGCCCTACACCGGGGAGCTGTTTTTT.